This T cell receptor (beta chain) originates from a study of T-cell memory formation after mild COVID-19. Overall study findings and caveats: The authors did not confirm SARS-CoV-2 specificity of second-wave clones peaking day 37. Balance between CD4 and CD8 was seen in clones contracting day 15 to 85, and a CD4+ lean was seen in later expanders.

cDNA libraries for TCR alpha and TCR beta, carrying sample barcodes and UMIs, came from 5'RACE with constant-segment primers. TCRdb reprocessed the 5' RACE reads via MiXCR and lists one record per CDR3 protein. The sample contains about 40,000 distinct CDR3 sequences, 6% to 6.5% of which appear only once. This clonotype was counted ten times or more. Its antigen is still unknown. What was sequenced was PBMCs or a T cell subset sorted from them (not recorded which). The TCR comes from an adult who had mild COVID-19 (a few samples of this study predate the infection). Cell type and time point are not known.

In DNA form, the CDR3 reads TGTGCCAGCAGAACCGTAGGAGGAATTCAGTTCTTC. Amino acids: CASRTVGGIQFF. The V gene is TRBV7-8, the J gene TRBJ2-1; TRBD2 is a possible D gene (5 bases). Trimming took 6 bases from V and 13 from J, leaving 16 bases between them. CDR1 SGHVS and CDR2 FQNEAQ come from the germline V gene. The CDR3 length is 12 residues.